A single T cell receptor (beta chain) is shown here with its context. Its antigen is as yet unknown. TCRdb redid the calling of the RT-PCR reads with MiXCR, one entry per CDR3 protein. The table shows around 530,000 distinct CDR3 sequences, with roughly 12% occurring only once. This entry belongs to a study of response to subunit inactivated influenza vaccine. Broader study findings: Researchers suggested that each seasonal influenza vaccination recruits few new T cells.

The CDR3 length is 16 residues. V lost 3 bases and J 1 base, leaving 10 bases between the germline ends. The sequence was obtained from a man in his fifties who received an inactivated influenza vaccine. The chain couples TRBV12-3 or TRBV12-4 to TRBJ1-6; D is undetermined. Specimen: PBMCs from blood, collected on the day of vaccination. The CDR3 loop is CASSFNGGSYNSPLHF. The CDR3 coding sequence is TGTGCCAGCAGTTTTAATGGTGGGTCCTATAATTCACCCCTCCACTTT.